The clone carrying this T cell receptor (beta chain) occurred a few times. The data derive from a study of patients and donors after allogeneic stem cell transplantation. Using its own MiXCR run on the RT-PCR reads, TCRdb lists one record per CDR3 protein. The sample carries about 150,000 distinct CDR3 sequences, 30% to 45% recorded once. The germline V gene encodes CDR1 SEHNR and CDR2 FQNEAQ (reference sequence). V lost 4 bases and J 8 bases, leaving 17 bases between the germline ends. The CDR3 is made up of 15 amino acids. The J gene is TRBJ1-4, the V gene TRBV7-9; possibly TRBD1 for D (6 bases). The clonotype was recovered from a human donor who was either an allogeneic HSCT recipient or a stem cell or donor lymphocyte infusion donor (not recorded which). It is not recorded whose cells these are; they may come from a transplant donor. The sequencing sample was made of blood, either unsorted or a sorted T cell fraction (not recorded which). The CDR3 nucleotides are TGTGCCAGCAGCTCAAGGGGGGAACGCCGGGAAAAACTGTTTTTT. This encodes CASSSRGERREKLFF. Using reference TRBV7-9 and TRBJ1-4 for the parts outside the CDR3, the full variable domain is DTGVSQNPRHKITKRGQNVTFRCDPISEHNRLYWYRQTLGQGPEFLTYFQNEAQLEKSRLLSDRFSAERPKGSFSTLEIQRTEQGDSAMYLCASSSRGERREKLFFGSGTQLSVL.